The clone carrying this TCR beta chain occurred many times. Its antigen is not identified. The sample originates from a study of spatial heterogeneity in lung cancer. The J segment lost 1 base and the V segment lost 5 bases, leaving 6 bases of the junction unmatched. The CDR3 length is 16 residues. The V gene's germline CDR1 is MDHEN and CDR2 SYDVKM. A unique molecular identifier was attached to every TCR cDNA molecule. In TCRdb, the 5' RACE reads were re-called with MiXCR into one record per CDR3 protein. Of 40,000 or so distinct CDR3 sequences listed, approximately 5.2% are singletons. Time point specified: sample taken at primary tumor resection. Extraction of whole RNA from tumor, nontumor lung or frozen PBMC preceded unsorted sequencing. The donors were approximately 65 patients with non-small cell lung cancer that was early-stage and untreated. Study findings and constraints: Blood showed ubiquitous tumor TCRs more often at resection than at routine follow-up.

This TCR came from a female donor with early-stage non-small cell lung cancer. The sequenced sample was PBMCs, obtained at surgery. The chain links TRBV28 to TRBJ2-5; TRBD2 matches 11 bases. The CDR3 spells CASSVLAGGGQETQYF. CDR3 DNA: TGTGCCAGCAGTGTCCTAGCGGGGGGTGGCCAAGAGACCCAGTACTTC.